This TCR beta chain was sequenced during a study of blood T cell repertoires in COVID-19. About the study: COVID-19 samples from acute and convalescent phases originated in the United States, Italy and Spain. In each case, the material was cDNA or gDNA derived from T cells, B-cell-depleted T cells, or PBMCs.

Original processing methods: Reference gene primer amplification gave nucleated cell count estimates. Using immunoSEQ multiplex PCR, the repertoire was profiled, and TCRdb retains in-frame clones only, with some absent. That table gives V, J and clone size, and the DNA gave D and trimming. The repertoire holds approximately 150,000 clones, around 84% seen once, with around 5% in the top ten. The trim removed 6 bases at V and 3 bases at J, leaving 7 bases unmatched. Germline values: CDR1 MNHEY, CDR2 SMNVEV (reference sequence). CDR3 size: 15 residues. The V and J genes are TRBV27 and TRBJ2-1; 8 bases are shared with TRBD2. This receptor was taken from a woman aged 45-65 years with acute or convalescent COVID-19. Material for sequencing was peripheral blood. The CDR3, as DNA: TGTGCCAGCAGCCCCGTAGCGGGGAGCTACAATGAGCAGTTCTTC. Protein product: CASSPVAGSYNEQFF.